What follows is one T cell receptor (beta chain) and its context. Its cognate antigen has yet to be identified. No base qualities exist here, and no much larger clone lies one base off it. Receptor amplification or capture employed multiplex PCR. Sequencing was performed on an Illumina HiSeq 4000. iRepertoire HTBI primers and Arm-PCR amplification of CDR3 regions were used to construct TCR beta libraries. Gel purification was performed on PCR products prior to sequencing. The study's own analysis went as follows. Gene usage analysis of CDR3 amino acid clonotypes relied on the approximately 60 TRBV and 14 TRBJ segments identified across samples. Filtered high-quality paired reads were merged into contigs using COPE and FqMerger. BLAST was used to align contigs to the IMGT TRBV, TRBD and TRBJ reference genes, and CDR3 was defined following IMGT. Any clonotype with a frequency above 0.1% was counted as a highly expanded clone. Shannon entropy was used to measure repertoire diversity, and the Gini coefficient was used to measure V-J evenness. Clonotypes shared by more than one individual were considered public. The raw public data were reprocessed by TCRdb itself: fastp quality trimming at Q25, MiXCR clonotype calling, in-frame beta chains only. Every distinct CDR3 protein forms one entry, paired with its most common genes and DNA. Clone size and V and J calls follow TCRdb, not the original study. Counted in this sample were more than 350,000 distinct CDR3 sequences; more than 13% of them appeared once. Approximately 16% of the sample lies in the top ten.

This entry belongs to a study of regulatory T cells in long-lasting Graves disease (dated by TCRdb to the early 2020s). With respect to the entire study: Antithyroid drugs had been taken for less than 3 months by newly diagnosed Graves' disease patients. The study was conducted in China and was registered as a clinical trial. A total of 33 samples underwent TCR sequencing, from roughly 13 patients with persistent Graves' disease and around 20 patients with newly diagnosed Graves' disease. This study used TCR sequencing and RNA sequencing of peripheral blood to compare persistent Graves' disease patients against newly diagnosed Graves' disease patients. Here is what the overall study found, with its caveats: Only peripheral blood was studied, because thyroid tissue, the primary lesion, was inaccessible. Sequencing and analysis were restricted to the TCR beta chain. More public clonotypes were shared among persistent patients (more than 2,500) than among newly diagnosed patients (over 900). TRBV28, TRBJ1-2 and TRBJ2-5 were preferentially used in persistent disease, while TRBV20-1 and TRBJ2-1 were favored in newly diagnosed disease. Lower TCR Shannon entropy and fewer highly expanded clones were observed in persistent Graves' disease patients than in newly diagnosed patients, which suggested clonal expansion. The small sample size was acknowledged by the authors as a limitation that may reduce accuracy.

The sample's time point label, decoded: newly diagnosed GD, antithyroid drugs for less than 3 months. For both TCR sequencing and RNA sequencing, RNA was extracted from PBMCs in TRIzol. Graves' disease was diagnosed according to American Thyroid Association guidelines. Patients were recruited from an endocrinology department in Xi'an, China. Each patient gave around 9 milliliters of peripheral blood, collected in an EDTA anticoagulant tube. Ficoll Paque Plus density gradient separation was used to isolate PBMCs, and no further T cell sorting was performed. An Agilent 2100 Bioanalyzer and agarose gel were used to check RNA quality, and a NanoDrop 2000 was used to measure RNA concentration. V loses 3 bases, J loses 0 bases, and the germline ends lie 33 bases apart. The CDR3, from cysteine to phenylalanine, totals 23 residues. Here the CDR3 DNA is all that survives: 69 bases in frame from base 1. CDR1 PRHDT and CDR2 FYEKMQ were looked up in the germline V gene (reference sequence).

These data also featured in a second study, about T cells in Graves' hyperthyroidism and ophthalmopathy. From that second study: Graves' hyperthyroidism was defined as stable when no progression to ophthalmopathy occurred over 18 months of follow-up. Hyperthyroidism patients were aged 18 to 65 years and newly diagnosed, with disease duration of less than 2 months. Exclusion was applied to patients with uncontrolled infections, other autoimmune diseases, pregnancy or lactation. Diagnoses relied on clinical symptoms, serum thyroxine and TRAb, thyroid ultrasound and orbital computed tomography. A first-round RT-PCR of the TCR CDR3 used the HTBI primer set with the Qiagen OneStep RT-PCR kit. Blood samples also contained most of the expanded thyroid clonotypes (frequency above 0.001), which suggests that blood repertoires may reflect thyroid immune responses. A 13 V-J signature model separated ophthalmopathy from stable hyperthyroidism, with approximately 87% sensitivity and 81.08% specificity in cross-validation and 80%/75% in testing. In validation, the model predicted progression to ophthalmopathy a median of around six months before onset, with 70% to 71% sensitivity and 72.22% specificity. A discovery cohort of roughly 96 patients, about 43 with Graves' ophthalmopathy and 55 to 60 with stable Graves' hyperthyroidism, was used to find distinguishing TCR V-J signatures. Prospective prediction of ophthalmopathy was tested in an independent validation cohort of fewer than 20 hyperthyroidism patients and around 16 patients who later progressed to ophthalmopathy. For training and testing, the 100 or so patients in the discovery cohort were randomly divided in a 7:3 ratio. Thyroid tissue and blood T-cell repertoires from about six Graves' hyperthyroidism patients were also compared in the study. After sampling, hyperthyroidism patients received methimazole starting at 30 mg daily, and ophthalmopathy patients received high-dose intravenous methylprednisolone. Libraries were constructed in a second round of multiplex PCR, after which size selection and purification were carried out. Paired-end sequencing of the libraries was performed with 100 bp reads on an Illumina HiSeq2000. SOAPnuke was used to process the raw data, throwing out any read that contained adapters or uncalled bases, had a mean Phred below 15, or lacked an exact constant-primer or identifier match. COPE v1.2.5 was used to merge high-quality paired reads, and clonotypes were defined as unique nucleotide sequences. MiTCR v1.1 was used to align the clonotypes against IMGT TRBV, TRBD and TRBJ reference segments. The analysis included only V-J combinations with a frequency above 0.0001, which together covered 99.2% of the repertoires. A TCS score was defined as the ratio between F50 (clonal expansion) and ExV (chaos), using BLOSUM62-based TCRdist between CDR3 peptides within each V-J. Welch's t-statistics and random forest reduced fewer than 550 V-J features to 13, which were used in a naive Bayes classifier (R e1071). Sample size was not statistically predetermined, and investigators were not blinded to group allocation. The paper reports TCR Vbeta CDR3 sequencing of approximately 140 peripheral blood samples: 43 ophthalmopathy, 75 to 80 hyperthyroidism and around 17 progressor patients.

This clonotype was sampled from a woman aged 30 to 39 with Graves disease. Donor details come from another sample of the same person, matched by shared clones. This specimen was peripheral blood mononuclear cells (PBMCs), taken at new diagnosis, from a patient treated with antithyroid drugs. The chain is encoded by TRBV13 joined to TRBJ1-3, with TRBD1 as a weak D call on 5 bases. The sequenced DNA: TGTGCCAGCAGCTTTGGCAGAGTCCCGCCTAACCCAGAGTTGGGGGACTCTGGAAACACCATATATTTT. Its translation reads: CASSFGRVPPNPELGDSGNTIYF.